The 27 T cell receptor beta chains below all came from one sample that was sequenced in a study of blood T cell repertoires in COVID-19. Produced via immunoSEQ multiplex PCR; TCRdb's table is partial and in-frame only. Of about 400,000 clones listed, around 90% were seen once; the top ten hold roughly 2%. The specimen sequenced was PBMCs or T cells enriched from blood (not recorded which). The receptors originated from a middle-aged woman with acute COVID-19.

This CDR3 is CASGLSGRRLGQPQHF. The DNA for the CDR3 is TGTGCTAGTGGTTTGAGCGGACGCCGATTGGGACAGCCCCAGCATTTT. The J gene is TRBJ1-5, the V gene TRBV12-5; D is undetermined. V was trimmed by 2 bases and J by 7 bases, leaving 18 bases between them. CDR1 is LGHNT and CDR2 is FRNRAP in the germline V gene. This CDR3 region has 16 residues.

This clone was counted once. The rearrangement uses TRBV4-1 and TRBJ2-1; perhaps TRBD1 as D (6 bases). Trimming left V 1 base short and J 6 bases short, with 10 bases between. The CDR3 totals 14 residues. Germline V gene lookup returns CDR1 MGHRA and CDR2 YSYEKL. Written as DNA, the CDR3 is TGCGCCAGCAGCCAAGCGAGAGGGGGCAATGAGCAGTTCTTC. It is translated as CASSQARGGNEQFF.

The CDR3 DNA sequence: TGTGCCAGTAGGGGGACAGGGCCCTATGGCTACACCTTC. It codes for CASRGTGPYGYTF. The chain is built from TRBV19 and TRBJ1-2; 9 positions match TRBD1. This CDR3 has 13 amino acids. Germline loops: CDR1 LNHDA, CDR2 SQIVND (reference sequence). The J segment lost 4 bases and the V segment lost 6 bases, leaving 3 bases of the junction unmatched.

The chain recombines TRBV6-2 or TRBV6-3 with TRBJ2-1; D gene ambiguous. The ends were cut back, 2 bases at V and 4 bases at J, with 9 bases in the middle. CDR3 size: 14 residues. Germline-derived CDR1 and CDR2 are MNHEY and SVGEGT. CDR3 loop: CASSYGSGYNEQFF. The DNA for the CDR3 is TGTGCCAGCAGTTACGGTTCCGGGTACAATGAGCAGTTCTTC.

This clone was seen more than once but under ten times. This chain uses TRBV7-9 with TRBJ1-6; the D is unclear. The germline V gene has CDR1 SEHNR and CDR2 FQNEAQ (reference sequence). CDR3 length: 16 amino acids. The V and J ends lost 5 bases and 3 bases respectively, with 14 bases between them. CDR3 amino acids: CASSPGLSYYNSPLHF. Written as DNA, the CDR3 is TGTGCCAGCAGCCCAGGCCTCAGTTACTATAATTCACCCCTCCACTTT.

The J gene is TRBJ2-3, the V gene TRBV19; D gene uncertain. This CDR3 comprises 16 residues. Germline loops: CDR1 LNHDA, CDR2 SQIVND (reference sequence). The ends were cut back, 3 bases at V and 0 bases at J, with 13 bases in the middle. The CDR3 DNA reads as TGTGCCAGTAGTATTGTCGGCGGTACTAGCACAGATACGCAGTATTTT. It codes for CASSIVGGTSTDTQYF.

The rearrangement joins TRBV6-5 to TRBJ2-5; D remains ambiguous. CDR3 size: 15 residues. Looked up from germline, CDR1 is MNHEY and CDR2 is SVGAGI. With 2 bases removed from V and 2 bases from J, the gap between germline ends came to 12 bases. The CDR3 DNA sequence: TGTGCCAGCAGTTACGGTGCGGCTTATCAAGAGACCCAGTACTTC. This gives the protein CASSYGAAYQETQYF.

This chain links TRBV18 with TRBJ2-1; D might be TRBD1 (5 bases). V was trimmed by 2 bases and J by 8 bases, leaving 13 bases between them. Germline CDR1 and CDR2: KGHSH and LQKENI. This CDR3 has 14 amino acids. The CDR3 sequence: CASSPAGIGDEQFF. The CDR3, as DNA: TGTGCCAGCTCACCAGCAGGGATCGGCGATGAGCAGTTCTTC.

The V call is TRBV11-3, the J call TRBJ2-2; D gene ambiguous. The V gene's germline CDR1 is SGHNT and CDR2 YENEEA. The V gene lost 3 bases and the J gene lost 6 bases, with 5 bases spanning the gap. This CDR3 spans 12 amino acids. Here the CDR3 reads CASSLRSGELFF. Written as DNA, the CDR3 is TGTGCCAGCAGCTTGAGGTCCGGGGAGCTGTTTTTT.

V usage is TRBV12-5 and J usage is TRBJ1-1; D unresolved. The CDR3 is 16 amino acids. Deletions cut 0 bases from V and 10 bases from J, with 21 bases between. Germline V CDR1 and CDR2: LGHNT, FRNRAP. The CDR3 sequence is CASGLVLGRDYMRAFF. In DNA form, the CDR3 reads TGTGCTAGTGGTTTGGTACTAGGTAGGGATTATATGAGAGCTTTCTTT.

This chain joins TRBV9 and TRBJ1-2; 8 bases agree with TRBD1. The ends lost 4 bases at V and 4 bases at J; junction bases unmatched: 6. CDR3 length equals 14 residues. Germline loops: CDR1 SGDLS, CDR2 YYNGEE. CDR3 sequence reads: CASSKGQGIYGYTF. The CDR3 DNA reads as TGTGCCAGCAGCAAAGGACAGGGCATCTATGGCTACACCTTC.

V is TRBV2 and J is TRBJ2-7, with TRBD1 identical over 9 bases. Trimming at V came to 0 bases and at J to 5 bases, leaving 8 bases not matched to a gene. The CDR3 extends over 16 amino acids. Germline V gives CDR1 SNHLY, CDR2 FYNNEI. CDR3 loop: CASSEAGTGIRHEQYF. In nucleotides, the CDR3 is TGTGCCAGCAGTGAAGCGGGGACAGGGATACGGCACGAGCAGTACTTC.

The chain has TRBV7-9 and TRBJ1-1, with TRBD1 identical over 8 bases. Germline V gene data show CDR1 as SEHNR and CDR2 as FQNEAQ (reference sequence). J lost 3 bases, V lost 5 bases, and 8 bases had no gene match. The CDR3 is made up of 15 amino acids. In DNA form, the CDR3 reads TGTGCCAGCAGCCCCCGGACAGGGTCTGACACTGAAGCTTTCTTT. Protein product: CASSPRTGSDTEAFF.

The chain has TRBV7-9 and TRBJ2-7; 7 bases align to TRBD1. V shed 3 bases and J 6 bases; nucleotides not matched to a gene: 2. Germline values: CDR1 SEHNR, CDR2 FQNEAQ (reference sequence). The CDR3 sequence is 12 residues long. The CDR3 DNA sequence: TGTGCCAGCAGCTTTCAGGGGGTCGAGCAGTACTTC. It translates to CASSFQGVEQYF.

This chain uses TRBV21-1 with TRBJ1-4; TRBD1 is taken as the D call from the table, unchecked against the DNA. TRBV21-1 is a pseudogene segment. The CDR3 sequence is 23 residues long. CDR3 loop: CASSKPTKHRDRVFSPTNEKLFF. The CDR3 coding sequence is TGTGCCAGCAGCAAACCAACCAAACACCGGGACAGGGTTTTTAGTCCAACTAATGAAAAACTGTTTTTT.

This chain connects TRBV7-6 to TRBJ2-7, with 7 nucleotides matching TRBD1. CDR3 size: 13 residues. From germline, CDR1 is SGHVS and CDR2 FNYEAQ. The J segment lost 2 bases and the V segment lost 10 bases, leaving 8 bases of the junction unmatched. The CDR3 nucleotides read TGTGCCACCGGGACAGATAAACCCTACGAGCAGTACTTC. It encodes CATGTDKPYEQYF.

CDR3 in DNA: TGTGCCAGCACGGCGTCAGGTTTTGCCTACGAGCAGTACTTC. Protein: CASTASGFAYEQYF. This rearrangement joins TRBV2 to TRBJ2-7; D gene ambiguous. The CDR3 length is 14 residues. The V and J ends lost 7 bases and 2 bases respectively, with 15 bases between them. Per the germline V gene, CDR1 is SNHLY and CDR2 is FYNNEI.

The gene calls are TRBV6-2 or TRBV6-3 and TRBJ2-3; possibly TRBD1 for D (6 bases). V was trimmed by 5 bases and J by 0 bases, leaving 15 bases between them. Germline-derived CDR1 and CDR2 are MNHEY and SVGEGT. The CDR3 is 16 amino acids. This CDR3 reads CASSQPTGPSTDTQYF. Here the CDR3 DNA reads TGTGCCAGCAGTCAGCCTACAGGGCCTAGCACAGATACGCAGTATTTT.

The chain has TRBV5-1 and TRBJ2-3, with D perhaps matching TRBD1 (6 bases). CDR3 length equals 14 residues. The V and J ends lost 0 bases and 6 bases respectively, with 11 bases between them. Germline CDR1 SGHRS, CDR2 YFSETQ. The CDR3 is CASSLAEGVDTQYF. The CDR3 coding sequence is TGCGCCAGCAGCTTGGCCGAGGGGGTGGATACGCAGTATTTT.

The chain links TRBV10-3 to TRBJ1-1; D gene uncertain. Trimming left V 6 bases short and J 3 bases short, with 11 bases between. There are 13 residues in the CDR3. From germline, CDR1 is ENHRY and CDR2 SYGVKD. The CDR3 coding sequence is TGTGCCATCAGATGGGCGGAGGACACTGAAGCTTTCTTT. It specifies CAIRWAEDTEAFF.

This clone was seen a few times. The V gene is TRBV19, the J gene TRBJ2-7; D perhaps matches TRBD2 (5 bases). Germline V gene data show CDR1 as LNHDA and CDR2 as SQIVND (reference sequence). V was cut by 4 bases and J by 1 base, with 8 bases left in between. The CDR3 totals 13 residues. The CDR3 loop reads CASSTGVSYEQYF. The CDR3 DNA reads as TGTGCCAGTAGTACCGGGGTATCCTACGAGCAGTACTTC.

V usage is TRBV5-1 and J usage is TRBJ2-7; tentatively, D is TRBD1 (6 bases). This CDR3 is built from 14 residues. Trimming took 1 base from V and 6 from J, leaving 14 bases between them. Germline V gene data show CDR1 as SGHRS and CDR2 as YFSETQ. The CDR3 spells CASSLLQGRGEQYF. The DNA for the CDR3 is TGCGCCAGCAGCTTGCTCCAGGGGCGCGGCGAGCAGTACTTC.

The rearrangement links TRBV19 to TRBJ1-6; TRBD1 aligns across 8 bases. Unmatched junction bases numbered 7, after V lost 4 bases and J lost 11 bases. Germline-derived CDR1 and CDR2 are LNHDA and SQIVND (reference sequence). The CDR3 covers 14 residues. CDR3: CASSTTGTGPPLHF. The CDR3 DNA reads as TGTGCCAGTAGTACAACCGGGACAGGACCACCCCTCCACTTT.

The chain joins TRBV29-1 to TRBJ1-2; 9 bases are shared with TRBD1. Germline assignment: CDR1 SQVTM and CDR2 ANQGSEA. CDR3 size: 13 residues. Trimming removed 6 bases from V and 7 bases from J; junction bases left unmatched: 9. CDR3 DNA sequence: TGCAGCGTGTTACAGGGGGCTGGTGGTGGCTACACCTTC. Translation: CSVLQGAGGGYTF.

Details on this clone: At the DNA level, this CDR3 is encoded by other sequences in the same sample as well. The chain recombines TRBV2 with TRBJ1-5; 8 bases map to TRBD1. The germline gives CDR1 SNHLY, CDR2 FYNNEI. V shed 6 bases and J 6 bases; nucleotides not matched to a gene: 7. This CDR3 comprises 14 residues. The DNA of the CDR3 is TGTGCCAGCAGCGAACAGGGGGAGCGTCAGCCCCAGCATTTT. As protein: CASSEQGERQPQHF. Using reference TRBV2 and TRBJ1-5 for the parts outside the CDR3, the full variable domain is EPEVTQTPSHQVTQMGQEVILRCVPISNHLYFYWYRQILGQKVEFLVSFYNNEISEKSEIFDDQFSVERPDGSNFTLKIRSTKLEDSAMYFCASSEQGERQPQHFGDGTRLSIL.

The rearrangement joins TRBV7-2 to TRBJ1-1; TRBD1 matches 8 bases. This CDR3 comprises 15 residues. CDR1 and CDR2 (germline): SGHTA, FQGNSA. V was clipped by 5 bases and J by 3 bases; unmatched bases: 8. Here the CDR3 DNA reads TGTGCCAGCAGCGGTACAGGGGGGGCGGACACTGAAGCTTTCTTT. The encoded protein is CASSGTGGADTEAFF.

The V call is TRBV3-1 (or the pseudogene TRBV3-2), the J call TRBJ2-4, with TRBD1 matching 9 bases. This CDR3 has 13 amino acids. V trimming: 1 base; J trimming: 9 bases; junction bases outside the gene matches: 1. CDR1 is LGHDT, CDR2 YNNKEL, per germline (reference sequence). The CDR3, as DNA: TGTGCCAGCAGCCAAGGACAGGGGGGCATTCAGTACTTC. Its protein product is CASSQGQGGIQYF.